This passage covers 30 T cell receptor beta chains from one sample sequenced in a study of blood T cell repertoires in COVID-19. The table came from immunoSEQ multiplex PCR; TCRdb's copy has only in-frame clones and leaves some out. The sample lists roughly 160,000 clones; roughly 88% were seen once. The sample was PBMCs or T cells enriched from blood (not recorded which). These receptors were obtained from a woman aged 60-70 years who had recovered from COVID-19.

The V and J genes are TRBV10-2 and TRBJ2-2, with TRBD2 identical over 9 bases. The length of the CDR3 is 16 residues. V gave up 6 bases and J gave up 3 bases; unmatched junction bases: 8. Germline V gene sequence: CDR1 WSHSY, CDR2 SAAADI. In DNA form, the CDR3 reads TGCGCCAGCAGAAGTGCGGGAGGGCCCGACACCGGGGAGCTGTTTTTT. Its translation: CASRSAGGPDTGELFF.

V and J are TRBV20-1 and TRBJ1-5; TRBD1 aligns across 7 bases. V dropped 3 bases and J dropped 3; count of bases not matched to a gene: 5. CDR3 size: 14 residues. Germline V gene sequence: CDR1 DFQATT, CDR2 SNEGSKA (reference sequence). CDR3 amino acids: CSASRGPLNQPQHF. In DNA, the CDR3 is TGCAGTGCTAGTAGGGGGCCTCTCAATCAGCCCCAGCATTTT.

This chain connects TRBV27 to TRBJ2-7; possible D gene TRBD1, 6 bases. CDR1 is MNHEY and CDR2 is SMNVEV in the germline V gene (reference sequence). The CDR3 covers 16 residues. Between the trimmed V and J ends, which lost 4 bases and 2 bases, there was a span of 18 bases. CDR3 nucleotides: TGTGCCAGCAGTTCGGGTACGGGACACACGACCTACGAGCAGTACTTC. This translates into CASSSGTGHTTYEQYF.

This chain uses TRBV7-2 with TRBJ1-2, with a weak D call TRBD1 (6 bases). V was pared by 5 bases and J by 4 bases, with 11 bases between. Germline-derived CDR1 and CDR2 are SGHTA and FQGNSA. The CDR3 totals 13 residues. The CDR3 region has the DNA TGTGCCAGCAGCCTCACAGGGACCTATGGCTACACCTTC. Its protein product is CASSLTGTYGYTF.

The gene calls are TRBV7-3 and TRBJ2-2; a possible D gene is TRBD1 (6 bases). Germline V gene lookup returns CDR1 SGHTA and CDR2 FQGTGA. The V gene lost 2 bases and the J gene lost 1 base, with 14 bases spanning the gap. The CDR3 is 17 amino acids. CDR3 bases: TGTGCCAGCAGCTTAGACTTGACAGGATTGAACACCGGGGAGCTGTTTTTT. This translates into CASSLDLTGLNTGELFF.

This clone occurred a few times. The chain is built from TRBV2 and TRBJ1-1; D gene unclear. There are 14 residues in the CDR3. The germline CDR1 and CDR2 sequences are SNHLY and FYNNEI. Trimming left V 8 bases short and J 3 bases short, with 16 bases between. CDR3 protein: CASGAEEGYTEAFF. In nucleotides, the CDR3 is TGTGCCAGCGGAGCGGAGGAAGGGTACACTGAAGCTTTCTTT.

The chain uses TRBV5-1 and TRBJ2-2; 8 bases fit TRBD2. The CDR3 has 23 amino acids. The germline CDR1 and CDR2 sequences are SGHRS and YFSETQ. Trimming cost V 0 bases and J 2 bases; bases outside gene matches: 24. The CDR3 DNA reads TGCGCCAGCAGCTTGGGTGGCAGGTGGACTAGCTCGCCATATGTAATCAACACCGGGGAGCTGTTTTTT. Encoded protein: CASSLGGRWTSSPYVINTGELFF.

V usage is TRBV2 and J usage is TRBJ2-1, with 7 bases lining up with TRBD2. The V gene's germline CDR1 is SNHLY and CDR2 FYNNEI. The CDR3 runs to 12 residues. With V trimmed by 5 bases and J by 15 bases, 10 bases remained unmatched. The CDR3 loop is CASSRYGGLMFF. CDR3 nucleotide sequence: TGTGCCAGCAGTCGCTACGGGGGACTAATGTTCTTC.

This chain links TRBV5-1 with TRBJ2-7; D may be TRBD1 (6 bases). The germline V and J ends were trimmed by 0 bases and 5 bases, with 12 bases remaining between them. Looked up from germline, CDR1 is SGHRS and CDR2 is YFSETQ. The length of the CDR3 is 14 residues. This CDR3 reads CASSLGNRVDEQYF. CDR3 in DNA: TGCGCCAGCAGCTTGGGTAACAGGGTGGACGAGCAGTACTTC.

This clone was recorded once. The V call is TRBV5-1, the J call TRBJ2-1; TRBD2 aligns across 9 bases. Germline-derived CDR1 and CDR2 are SGHRS and YFSETQ. The CDR3 consists of 15 residues. V was clipped by 1 base and J by 6 bases; unmatched bases: 5. CDR3 region: CASSLSGGGVNEQFF. The CDR3 nucleotides read TGCGCCAGCAGCTTGAGCGGCGGGGGGGTCAATGAGCAGTTCTTC.

CDR3 sequence (DNA): TGTGCCAGCAGCGGGACAGGAGAACAGCCCCAGCATTTT. Translation: CASSGTGEQPQHF. V gene TRBV2 combines with J gene TRBJ1-5, with TRBD1 matching over 8 bases. The CDR3 covers 13 residues. CDR1 is SNHLY and CDR2 is FYNNEI in the germline V gene. Germline trimming cut 6 bases from V and 7 bases from J; bases unmatched to any gene: 5.

This clone was seen once. The gene calls are TRBV5-1 and TRBJ1-2; 7 bases fit TRBD1. Germline V CDR1 and CDR2: SGHRS, YFSETQ. This CDR3 comprises 14 residues. V trimming: 3 bases; J trimming: 3 bases; junction bases outside the gene matches: 5. CDR3 sequence: CASSSGQPHYGYTF. In nucleotides, the CDR3 is TGCGCCAGCAGCTCGGGACAGCCCCACTATGGCTACACCTTC.

The CDR3 region is CASHEALNTEAFF. DNA of the CDR3: TGTGCCAGCCACGAGGCCCTGAACACTGAAGCTTTCTTT. The chain is built from TRBV2 and TRBJ1-1; no clear D. CDR1 SNHLY and CDR2 FYNNEI come from the germline V gene. CDR3 length equals 13 residues. Trimming took 8 bases from V and 0 from J, leaving 10 bases between them.

The gene calls are TRBV12-3 or TRBV12-4 and TRBJ2-7; D is unresolved. The V end lost 6 bases, the J end lost 2 bases, and 5 bases lay between the germline ends. The CDR3 is made up of 11 amino acids. CDR3 nucleotides: TGTGCCAGCAGCGAGGCCTACGAGCAGTACTTC. Protein sequence: CASSEAYEQYF.

This clone has only a few counts. The chain combines TRBV7-9 with TRBJ1-1; TRBD1 matches at 10 bases. V gave up 5 bases and J gave up 4 bases; unmatched junction bases: 7. CDR1 and CDR2 (germline): SEHNR, FQNEAQ (reference sequence). The CDR3 spans 15 residues. DNA for the CDR3: TGTGCCAGCAGCCAATGGGACAGGGGATCCACTGAAGCTTTCTTT. The encoded protein is CASSQWDRGSTEAFF.

The V call is TRBV25-1, the J call TRBJ2-7; possibly TRBD1 for D (6 bases). Trimming shortened V by 4 bases and J by 3 bases, and 13 bases separated the two germline ends. Per the germline V gene, CDR1 is MGHDK and CDR2 is SYGVNS. The CDR3 is 14 residues long. The CDR3 reads CASSGMRGSYEQYF. The CDR3 DNA sequence: TGTGCCAGCAGTGGTATGAGGGGGAGCTACGAGCAGTACTTC.

This chain links TRBV11-3 with TRBJ2-7; TRBD1 aligns across 7 bases. This CDR3 contains 13 residues. With V trimmed by 2 bases and J by 6 bases, 4 bases remained unmatched. CDR1 SGHNT and CDR2 YENEEA come from the germline V gene. CDR3 protein: CASSLPGQIEQYF. In nucleotides, the CDR3 is TGTGCCAGCAGCTTACCGGGACAGATCGAGCAGTACTTC.

The rearrangement joins TRBV6-5 to TRBJ2-3; 7 bases align to TRBD2. Germline V gives CDR1 MNHEY, CDR2 SVGAGI. The CDR3 extends over 14 amino acids. V lost 6 bases, J lost 5 bases, and 8 bases stayed unmatched. In DNA form, the CDR3 reads TGTGCCAGCAGCCCCAGCGGGGTGGTAGATACGCAGTATTTT. Its protein is CASSPSGVVDTQYF.

J is TRBJ2-5 and V is TRBV6-1; 8 bases agree with TRBD2. This CDR3 spans 15 amino acids. CDR1 and CDR2 from the germline V gene are MNHNS and SASEGT. V shed 1 base and J 2 bases; nucleotides not matched to a gene: 3. The CDR3 nucleotides are TGTGCCAGCAGTGAAGGACTAGCGCATCAAGAGACCCAGTACTTC. It translates to CASSEGLAHQETQYF.

The chain links TRBV7-9 to TRBJ2-5; TRBD2 matches at 9 bases. CDR1 and CDR2 from the germline V gene are SEHNR and FQNEAQ (reference sequence). Losses at the gene ends were 2 bases for V and 0 bases for J; bases not matched to a gene: 4. CDR3 size: 16 residues. CDR3 protein: CASSLLGGRDQETQYF. CDR3 coding DNA: TGTGCCAGCAGCTTACTTGGCGGGAGGGACCAAGAGACCCAGTACTTC.

This clone was seen a few times. The chain carries TRBV19 and TRBJ2-6; unclear D gene. The CDR3 has 16 residues. Germline loops: CDR1 LNHDA, CDR2 SQIVND (reference sequence). The V end lost 3 bases, the J end lost 5 bases, and 14 bases lay between the germline ends. CDR3 nucleotides: TGTGCCAGTAGTATCACCGGGTCCGTATGGGCCAACGTCCTGACTTTC. It yields the protein CASSITGSVWANVLTF.

The rearrangement links TRBV5-8 to TRBJ2-7; D unresolved. Germline loops: CDR1 SGHTS, CDR2 YDEGEE. The CDR3 has 13 amino acids. V gave up 4 bases and J gave up 2 bases, with 10 bases separating them. The CDR3 reads CASSPYATYEQYF. CDR3 DNA: TGTGCCAGCAGCCCGTATGCGACCTACGAGCAGTACTTC.

CDR3 coding DNA: TGTGCCAGCAGCCCACGGGACAGGGGAGGCCCTGGGGCCAACGTCCTGACTTTC. Its translation: CASSPRDRGGPGANVLTF. The gene calls are TRBV5-5 and TRBJ2-6, with 10 bases that match TRBD1. The germline V gene encodes CDR1 SGHKS and CDR2 YYEKEE (reference sequence). CDR3 length: 18 amino acids. V lost 4 bases, J lost 2 bases, and 9 bases stayed unmatched.

On this clone: Other DNA sequences from this sample encode an identical CDR3 as well. This chain connects TRBV3-1 (or the pseudogene TRBV3-2) to TRBJ1-3, with TRBD1 matching 7 bases. J gave up 4 bases and V 3 bases, and 0 bases lay outside the gene matches. Germline V gene data show CDR1 as LGHDT and CDR2 as YNNKEL (reference sequence). The CDR3 totals 13 residues. The CDR3: CASSQDRGNTIYF. In DNA, the CDR3 is TGTGCCAGCAGCCAGGACAGGGGAAACACCATATATTTT.

The chain recombines TRBV6-5 with TRBJ2-3; a possible D gene is TRBD2 (6 bases). The CDR3 loop spans 15 amino acids. Germline CDR1 is MNHEY and CDR2 is SVGAGI. Trimming pared 4 bases from V and 0 bases from J, leaving 11 bases between. CDR3 residues: CASSWAGSSTDTQYF. CDR3 bases: TGTGCCAGCAGTTGGGCGGGATCTAGCACAGATACGCAGTATTTT.

The chain recombines TRBV19 with TRBJ2-3, with 10 bases that match TRBD1. Per the germline V gene, CDR1 is LNHDA and CDR2 is SQIVND (reference sequence). The CDR3 spans 15 residues. V trimming: 6 bases; J trimming: 1 base; junction bases outside the gene matches: 4. DNA for the CDR3: TGTGCCAGTAGCCGCGGGACAGGGGGCACAGATACGCAGTATTTT. Its translation is CASSRGTGGTDTQYF. Complete variable domain (other parts from reference TRBV19 and TRBJ2-3): DGGITQSPKYLFRKEGQNVTLSCEQNLNHDAMYWYRQDPGQGLRLIYYSQIVNDFQKGDIAEGYSVSREKKESFPLTVTSAQKNPTAFYLCASSRGTGGTDTQYFGPGTRLTVL.

The rearrangement links TRBV28 to TRBJ1-1, with 7 positions matching TRBD1. This CDR3 contains 14 residues. The ends lost 6 bases at V and 1 base at J; junction bases unmatched: 5. Germline-derived CDR1 and CDR2 are MDHEN and SYDVKM. The CDR3 sequence is CASRRQGRNTEAFF. The CDR3 bases are TGTGCCAGCAGGAGACAGGGTAGGAACACTGAAGCTTTCTTT.

This chain connects TRBV12-3 or TRBV12-4 to TRBJ2-3, with unresolved D. The CDR3 spans 12 residues. Trimming shortened V by 8 bases and J by 4 bases, and 10 bases separated the two germline ends. CDR3: CASRAAADTQYF. The CDR3 coding sequence is TGTGCCAGCCGAGCTGCGGCAGATACGCAGTATTTT.

This chain links TRBV7-9 with TRBJ2-1, with D perhaps matching TRBD2 (7 bases). This CDR3 comprises 12 residues. Germline values: CDR1 SEHNR, CDR2 FQNEAQ (reference sequence). The V end was cut by 1 base, the J end by 16 bases, with 14 bases between. The CDR3 coding sequence is TGTGCCAGCAGCTTAGATCGGGGGGCCAGATTCTTC. This codes for CASSLDRGARFF.

This clone was seen a few times. The chain is built from TRBV5-1 and TRBJ2-2; maybe TRBD1 (5 bases). The CDR3 runs to 13 residues. CDR1 is SGHRS, CDR2 YFSETQ, per germline. Trimming stripped 0 bases from V and 6 bases from J, with 6 bases between. The CDR3 nucleotides are TGCGCCAGCAGCTTGGAGGGGTCCGGGGAGCTGTTTTTT. Its protein is CASSLEGSGELFF.